These 2 T cell receptor beta chains were all obtained from the same sample, sequenced in a study of blood T cell repertoires in COVID-19. Data came from immunoSEQ multiplex PCR; TCRdb stores just in-frame clones and leaves some out. Here the sample spans about 120,000 clones, 70% to 80% being singletons. Material for sequencing was peripheral blood. All receptors derive from a human donor in a cohort sampled during active COVID-19.

This clone was found once. The chain's CDR3 is CSASKGARGKLFF. In nucleotides, the CDR3 is TGCAGTGCTAGTAAAGGGGCTAGGGGAAAACTGTTTTTT. The gene calls are TRBV20-1 and TRBJ1-4, with a possible D match to TRBD1 (5 bases). The ends were cut back, 3 bases at V and 10 bases at J, with 15 bases in the middle. CDR1 and CDR2 from the germline V gene are DFQATT and SNEGSKA (reference sequence). The CDR3 runs to 13 residues.

The chain links TRBV29-1 to TRBJ2-5, with D possibly matching TRBD1 (5 bases). The CDR3 is made up of 12 amino acids. Germline CDR1 is SQVTM and CDR2 is ANQGSEA. The V end was cut by 4 bases, the J end by 3 bases, with 9 bases between. CDR3 residues: CSVADSEETQYF. DNA for the CDR3: TGCAGCGTTGCCGACAGCGAAGAGACCCAGTACTTC.